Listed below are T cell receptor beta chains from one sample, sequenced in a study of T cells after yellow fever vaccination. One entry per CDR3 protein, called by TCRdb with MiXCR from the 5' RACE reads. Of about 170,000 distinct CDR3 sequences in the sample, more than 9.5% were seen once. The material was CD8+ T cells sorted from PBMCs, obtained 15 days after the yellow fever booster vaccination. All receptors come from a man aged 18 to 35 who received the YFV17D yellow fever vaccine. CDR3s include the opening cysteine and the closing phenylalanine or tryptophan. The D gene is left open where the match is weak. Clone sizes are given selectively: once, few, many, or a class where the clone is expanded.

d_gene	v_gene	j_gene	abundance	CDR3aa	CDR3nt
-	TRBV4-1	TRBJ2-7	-	CASSLQGGEQYF	TGCGCCAGCAGCCTACAGGGTGGCGAGCAGTACTTC
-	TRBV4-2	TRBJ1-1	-	CASSQVRDTEAFF	TGTGCCAGCAGCCAAGTCCGGGACACTGAAGCTTTCTTT
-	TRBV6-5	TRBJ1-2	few	CASSLSTFYGYTF	TGTGCCAGCAGTCTCTCCACCTTCTATGGCTACACCTTC
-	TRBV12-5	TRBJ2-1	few	CASGLGLGVYNEQFF	TGTGCTAGTGGTTTGGGTCTAGGGGTGTACAATGAGCAGTTCTTC
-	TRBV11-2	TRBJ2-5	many	CASSPNTETQYF	TGTGCCAGCAGCCCGAATACGGAGACCCAGTACTTC
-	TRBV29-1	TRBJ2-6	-	CSVEDHPPSGANVLTF	TGCAGCGTTGAGGACCACCCTCCGTCTGGGGCCAACGTCCTGACTTTC
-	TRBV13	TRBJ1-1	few	CASGPNIWTEAFF	TGTGCCAGCGGCCCTAATATTTGGACTGAAGCTTTCTTT
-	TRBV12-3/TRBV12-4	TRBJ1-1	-	CASSLAGEAFF	TGTGCCAGCAGTTTAGCCGGGGAAGCTTTCTTT
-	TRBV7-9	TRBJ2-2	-	CASSLPLGGPGELFF	TGTGCCAGCAGCTTACCCCTGGGGGGGCCCGGGGAGCTGTTTTTT
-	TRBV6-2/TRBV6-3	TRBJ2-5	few	CASSYGGRQETQYF	TGTGCCAGCAGTTACGGGGGGCGCCAAGAGACCCAGTACTTC
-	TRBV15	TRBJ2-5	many	CATSVDRRPQETQYF	TGTGCCACCAGCGTTGACAGGAGACCTCAAGAGACCCAGTACTTC
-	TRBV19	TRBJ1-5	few	CASQGYSNQPQHF	TGTGCCAGCCAGGGTTATAGCAATCAGCCCCAGCATTTT
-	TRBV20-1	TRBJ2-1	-	CSASDGRHNEQFF	TGCAGTGCTAGTGATGGCAGGCACAATGAGCAGTTCTTC
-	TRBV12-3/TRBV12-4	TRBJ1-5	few	CASSDFSTGGFYQPQHF	TGTGCCAGCAGTGACTTCTCCACGGGGGGATTCTATCAGCCCCAGCATTTT